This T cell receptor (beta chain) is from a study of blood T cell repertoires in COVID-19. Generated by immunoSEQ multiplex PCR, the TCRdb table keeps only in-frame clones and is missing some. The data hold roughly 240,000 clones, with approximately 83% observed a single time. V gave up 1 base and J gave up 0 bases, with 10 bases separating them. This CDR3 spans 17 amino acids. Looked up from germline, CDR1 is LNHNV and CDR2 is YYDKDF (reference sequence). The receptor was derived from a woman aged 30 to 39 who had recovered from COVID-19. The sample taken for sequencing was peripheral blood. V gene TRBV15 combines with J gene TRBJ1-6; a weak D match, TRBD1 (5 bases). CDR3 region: CATSRGARVSYNSPLHF. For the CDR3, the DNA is TGTGCCACCAGCAGAGGGGCCAGGGTCTCCTATAATTCACCCCTCCACTTT. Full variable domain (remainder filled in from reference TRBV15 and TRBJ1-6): DAMVIQNPRYQVTQFGKPVTLSCSQTLNHNVMYWYQQKSSQAPKLLFHYYDKDFNNEADTPDNFQSRRPNTSFCFLDIRSPGLGDTAMYLCATSRGARVSYNSPLHFGNGTRLTVT.